This T cell receptor beta chain was documented in a study of OX40 agonist ivuxolimab in advanced cancers. Study-level information: Patients in the trial were receiving intravenous ivuxolimab every 2 weeks, at doses of 0.01 to 10 mg/kg. Treatment received earlier with anti-PD-1, anti-PD-L1 or anti-CTLA-4 agents was allowed, and under 50% had some.

About this clone itself: One end of the junction varies from germline; a read error may be responsible.

The CDR3 runs 15 residues. CDR1 and CDR2 from the germline V gene are MNHEY and SVGAGI. Patients with a history of autoimmune disease or on systemic immunosuppression were excluded. Blood draws occurred at baseline, cycle 4 day 1, and cycle 7 day 1. Sequenced by immunoSEQ multiplex PCR; TCRdb stores in-frame clones only, minus some. The sample includes about 50,000 clones, around 87% seen only once; the top ten take about 10%. The sequence was collected from an adult with an advanced solid tumor such as melanoma, head and neck, liver or kidney cancer. J is TRBJ2-2 and V is TRBV6-5; D is unresolved. The sequenced sample was CD4+ or CD8+ T cells sorted from blood, obtained in a trial of the OX40 agonist ivuxolimab. For the CDR3, the DNA is TGTGCCAGCAGTTACTCGAACTCGAACGCCGGGGAGCTGTTTTTT. The encoded protein is CASSYSNSNAGELFF.